Each of the 24 T cell receptor beta chains below was sequenced from the same sample in a study of cytomegalovirus exposure and HLA in healthy donors. PCR employed 60 Vbeta and 13 Jbeta primers. Clones were sequenced by immunoSEQ multiplex PCR, and TCRdb holds only the in-frame ones, with some missing. The sample lists around 63,000 clones, roughly three quarters occurring once. The material sequenced was PBMCs. These receptors came from a woman in her 30s in good health and CMV-seronegative.

This clone was seen a few times. The rearrangement uses TRBV5-5 and TRBJ1-2; 7 bases are shared with TRBD1. CDR1 is SGHKS, CDR2 YYEKEE, per germline (reference sequence). The V gene end was trimmed by 6 bases and the J gene end by 2 bases; junction bases not matched to a gene: 7. This CDR3 is built from 14 residues. The CDR3 sequence is CASNDRDRNYGYTF. The CDR3 nucleotides are TGTGCCAGCAACGACAGGGATCGCAACTATGGCTACACCTTC.

This sequence joins TRBV5-1 and TRBJ1-1; D is possibly TRBD1 (5 bases). Germline loops: CDR1 SGHRS, CDR2 YFSETQ. The V end lost 7 bases, the J end lost 1 base, and 14 bases lay between the germline ends. This CDR3 is 14 amino acids long. DNA of the CDR3: TGCGCCAGCGAGGCAGGGAACGGGAACACTGAAGCTTTCTTT. This encodes CASEAGNGNTEAFF.

The table lists this clone with a count of one. The chain is built from TRBV5-1 and TRBJ1-1; D not resolved. V lost 0 bases, J lost 8 bases, and 5 bases lay in between. Germline V gene data show CDR1 as SGHRS and CDR2 as YFSETQ. The CDR3 totals 11 residues. In nucleotides, the CDR3 is TGCGCCAGCAGCTTGGGGGCAGAAGCTTTCTTT. This translates into CASSLGAEAFF.

The chain couples TRBV4-3 to TRBJ1-1; 7 bases fit TRBD1. The CDR3 sequence is 16 residues long. The germline V gene has CDR1 LGHNA and CDR2 YSLEER. Trimming removed 2 bases from V and 2 bases from J; junction bases left unmatched: 8. CDR3 loop: CASSQKLGQKNTEAFF. In DNA form, the CDR3 reads TGCGCCAGCAGCCAAAAATTGGGACAGAAAAACACTGAAGCTTTCTTT.

The chain employs TRBV7-8 and TRBJ1-1; D ambiguous. Deletions cut 1 base from V and 6 bases from J, with 15 bases between. The CDR3 covers 15 residues. Germline-derived CDR1 and CDR2 are SGHVS and FQNEAQ. The CDR3 is CASSLEWAVQAEAFF. The CDR3, as DNA: TGTGCCAGCAGCTTAGAATGGGCAGTTCAAGCTGAAGCTTTCTTT. The variable domain in full, with the rest retrieved from reference TRBV7-8 and TRBJ1-1, is GAGVSQSPRYKVAKRGQDVALRCDPISGHVSLFWYQQALGQGPEFLTYFQNEAQLDKSGLPSDRFFAERPEGSVSTLKIQRTQQEDSAVYLCASSLEWAVQAEAFFGQGTRLTVV.

The chain uses TRBV27 and TRBJ1-1; D unclear. Germline V CDR1 and CDR2: MNHEY, SMNVEV (reference sequence). The CDR3 loop spans 14 amino acids. The V end was cut by 5 bases, the J end by 5 bases, with 15 bases between. The CDR3 DNA follows: TGTGCCAGCAGTGTAAGCAACCCGGGGACTGAAGCTTTCTTT. It translates to CASSVSNPGTEAFF.

The V gene is TRBV19, the J gene TRBJ2-7, with 9 nucleotides matching TRBD2. CDR3 length: 13 residues. CDR1 is LNHDA and CDR2 is SQIVND in the germline V gene (reference sequence). With V trimmed by 10 bases and J by 0 bases, 4 bases remained unmatched. In nucleotides, the CDR3 is TGTGCCACCGGGACTAGCCACTCCTACGAGCAGTACTTC. The encoded protein is CATGTSHSYEQYF.

The chain employs TRBV6-6 and TRBJ2-1; TRBD2 aligns across 9 bases. CDR1 and CDR2 (germline): MNHNY, SVGAGI (reference sequence). The J segment lost 7 bases and the V segment lost 2 bases, leaving 9 bases of the junction unmatched. This CDR3 is 16 amino acids long. The CDR3: CASSYNLAGRRNEQFF. The CDR3 DNA is TGTGCCAGCAGTTACAACCTAGCGGGAAGAAGAAATGAGCAGTTCTTC.

The chain is built from TRBV4-3 and TRBJ2-1; the match to TRBD2 covers 10 bases. Germline V gene sequence: CDR1 LGHNA, CDR2 YSLEER. With 1 base clipped from V and 3 bases from J, the junction kept 3 bases outside the gene matches. The CDR3 is 16 amino acids. The CDR3 DNA reads TGCGCCAGCAGCCAAGGGTGGACTAGCGGCTACAATGAGCAGTTCTTC. Residues: CASSQGWTSGYNEQFF.

The chain uses TRBV6-5 and TRBJ1-1; D is possibly TRBD1 (5 bases). The CDR3 sequence is 15 residues long. The V gene's germline CDR1 is MNHEY and CDR2 SVGAGI. Trimming removed 5 bases from V and 4 bases from J, with 17 bases in between. CDR3 residues: CASSPLDSYATEAFF. CDR3 nucleotide sequence: TGTGCCAGCAGTCCGCTCGACAGTTACGCCACTGAAGCTTTCTTT.

On this clone itself: Germline and junction disagree at one end, which may indicate a read error. The genes are TRBV4-1 and TRBJ1-5, with 7 bases lining up with TRBD1. Germline values: CDR1 MGHRA, CDR2 YSYEKL. The CDR3 sequence is 18 residues long. CDR3 bases: TGCGTCAGCAGCCAAGATCGGGGACAGTACTCTTACAATCAGCCCCAGCATTTT. It codes for CVSSQDRGQYSYNQPQHF.

The J gene is TRBJ1-1, the V gene TRBV29-1; 7 nucleotides match TRBD1. Trimming removed 6 bases from V and 6 bases from J; junction bases left unmatched: 7. In germline, CDR1 is SQVTM, CDR2 ANQGSEA. There are 12 residues in the CDR3. CDR3 coding DNA: TGCAGCGTCTGGGGGACAGCGGCTGAAGCTTTCTTT. Protein product: CSVWGTAAEAFF.

This chain joins TRBV10-1 and TRBJ1-4; 8 bases are a match to TRBD1. The CDR3 is made up of 14 amino acids. V was clipped by 0 bases and J by 7 bases; unmatched bases: 1. CDR1 WNHNN and CDR2 SYGVQD come from the germline V gene (reference sequence). CDR3 sequence reads: CASSESQGAEKLFF. In nucleotides, the CDR3 is TGCGCCAGCAGTGAGTCCCAGGGGGCTGAAAAACTGTTTTTT.

V and J are TRBV5-4 and TRBJ1-3; D is undetermined. Germline values: CDR1 SGHNT, CDR2 YYREEE (reference sequence). Trimming removed 0 bases from V and 0 bases from J, with 4 bases in between. The CDR3 consists of 14 residues. The DNA for the CDR3 is TGTGCCAGCAGCTTGGCTGTCTCTGGAAACACCATATATTTT. The encoded protein is CASSLAVSGNTIYF.

The chain couples TRBV7-8 to TRBJ2-6; a weak D match, TRBD1 (6 bases). Germline CDR1 SGHVS, CDR2 FQNEAQ. Deletions cut 3 bases from V and 1 base from J, with 13 bases between. This CDR3 is 17 amino acids long. The CDR3 sequence is CASSFLSRGSGANVLTF. DNA of the CDR3: TGTGCCAGCAGCTTTTTGTCCAGGGGTTCTGGGGCCAACGTCCTGACTTTC.

The rearrangement links TRBV6-1 to TRBJ1-2; D is possibly TRBD1 (6 bases). V lost 6 bases and J lost 4, with 18 bases in between. The CDR3 covers 15 residues. From germline, CDR1 is MNHNS and CDR2 SASEGT. CDR3 sequence reads: CASSAAQGIGYGYTF. In nucleotides, the CDR3 is TGTGCCAGCAGCGCCGCGCAGGGGATAGGCTATGGCTACACCTTC.

V gene TRBV28 combines with J gene TRBJ2-5, with 7 bases fitting TRBD2. The CDR3 runs to 16 residues. Unmatched junction bases numbered 16, after V lost 3 bases and J lost 9 bases. Per the germline V gene, CDR1 is MDHEN and CDR2 is SYDVKM. The CDR3 region has the DNA TGTGCCAGCAGTTTGGGGGGAGGGAGGGTCCCGGGGGCCCAGTACTTC. Protein sequence: CASSLGGGRVPGAQYF. The full variable domain, in which reference TRBV28 and TRBJ2-5 provide the parts outside the CDR3, is DVKVTQSSRYLVKRTGEKVFLECVQDMDHENMFWYRQDPGLGLRLIYFSYDVKMKEKGDIPEGYSVSREKKERFSLILESASTNQTSMYLCASSLGGGRVPGAQYFGPGTRLLVL.

This clone was recorded a few times. The chain recombines TRBV18 with TRBJ2-4, with TRBD2 matching 7 bases. V was pared by 8 bases and J by 2 bases, with 6 bases of the junction left unmatched. Germline assignment: CDR1 KGHSH and CDR2 LQKENI. CDR3 length equals 14 residues. The CDR3 here is CASALGGTKNIQYF. The CDR3 DNA sequence: TGTGCCAGCGCCCTGGGGGGGACCAAAAACATTCAGTACTTC.

This chain connects TRBV7-9 to TRBJ1-1, with 9 bases matching TRBD1. J was trimmed by 1 base and V by 4 bases; bases with no gene match: 16. CDR3 size: 19 residues. Germline V CDR1 and CDR2: SEHNR, FQNEAQ (reference sequence). The CDR3 sequence: CASSSGGVAGQGWNTEAFF. The CDR3 region has the DNA TGTGCCAGCAGCTCTGGAGGAGTGGCGGGACAGGGCTGGAACACTGAAGCTTTCTTT.

The gene calls are TRBV5-6 and TRBJ2-7; 7 bases agree with TRBD1. Per germline, CDR1 SGHDT and CDR2 YYEEEE. The CDR3 length is 15 residues. The J segment lost 4 bases and the V segment lost 1 base, leaving 8 bases of the junction unmatched. The CDR3 loop reads CASSLPGQAPYEQYF. The CDR3 nucleotides are TGTGCCAGCAGCTTGCCTGGACAGGCCCCTTACGAGCAGTACTTC.

The rearrangement links TRBV5-6 to TRBJ2-5, with 12 bases matching TRBD2. The J segment lost 4 bases and the V segment lost 4 bases, leaving 17 bases of the junction unmatched. This CDR3 has 19 residues. Germline CDR1 and CDR2: SGHDT and YYEEEE. CDR3 DNA sequence: TGTGCCAGCAGCCTACTACTTTGGACTAGCGGGAATGGGGCAGAGACCCAGTACTTC. Its protein product is CASSLLLWTSGNGAETQYF.

The chain's CDR3 is CASSLVEYGYTF. CDR3 nucleotides: TGTGCCAGCAGCTTAGTGGAGTATGGCTACACCTTC. V gene TRBV7-2 combines with J gene TRBJ1-2; D call uncertain. The V end lost 1 base, the J end lost 5 bases, and 5 bases lay between the germline ends. Germline lookup yields CDR1 SGHTA and CDR2 FQGNSA. CDR3 length: 12 amino acids.

The chain recombines TRBV19 with TRBJ2-2, with 9 bases aligning to TRBD1. This CDR3 spans 15 amino acids. With V trimmed by 7 bases and J by 5 bases, 8 bases remained unmatched. CDR1 and CDR2 from the germline V gene are LNHDA and SQIVND (reference sequence). CDR3 bases: TGTGCCAGTACGGTAGGACAGGGGAGGACCGGGGAGCTGTTTTTT. This encodes CASTVGQGRTGELFF.

Turning to this clone: An end of the junction differs from the germline gene, which may be a read error. The genes are TRBV11-2 and TRBJ2-7, with D hard to call. The CDR3 spans 11 residues. CDR1 and CDR2 from the germline V gene are SGHAT and FQNNGV. CDR3 protein: CASSLDLQVAF. The CDR3 region has the DNA TGTGCCAGCAGCTTAGATCTCCAGGTGGCCTTC.